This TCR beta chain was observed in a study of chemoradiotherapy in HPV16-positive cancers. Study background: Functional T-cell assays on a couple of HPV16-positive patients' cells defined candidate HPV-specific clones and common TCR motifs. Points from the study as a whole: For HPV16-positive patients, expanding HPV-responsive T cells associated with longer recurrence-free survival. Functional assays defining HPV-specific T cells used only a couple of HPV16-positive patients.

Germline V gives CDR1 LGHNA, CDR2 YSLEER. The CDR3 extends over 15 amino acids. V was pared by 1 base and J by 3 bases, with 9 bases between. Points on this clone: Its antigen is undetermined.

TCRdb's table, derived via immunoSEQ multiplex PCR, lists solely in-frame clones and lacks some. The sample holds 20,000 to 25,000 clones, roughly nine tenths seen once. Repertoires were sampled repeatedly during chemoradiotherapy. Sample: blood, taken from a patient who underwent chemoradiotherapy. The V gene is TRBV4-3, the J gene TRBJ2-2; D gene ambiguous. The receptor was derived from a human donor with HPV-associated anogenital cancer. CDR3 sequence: CASSQVILDTGELFF. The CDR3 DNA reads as TGCGCCAGCAGCCAAGTCATCCTAGACACCGGGGAGCTGTTTTTT.